This T cell receptor (beta chain) originates from a study of T-cell memory formation after mild COVID-19. Germline V gene sequence: CDR1 SGDLS, CDR2 YYNGEE. V dropped 3 bases and J dropped 4 bases, with 10 bases sitting between them. The CDR3 length is 13 residues. General study points: The appearance of some responding clones in pre-infection memory suggested that cross-reactive memory joined. Second-wave clones that peaked on day 37 lacked confirmed SARS-CoV-2 specificity.

This clonotype was detected a few times. What it binds is not known. MiXCR, run by TCRdb on the 5' RACE reads, gives a single entry per CDR3 protein. The sample holds roughly 400,000 distinct CDR3 sequences, more than 15% seen once. Source material: PBMCs or a T cell subset sorted from them (not recorded which). This TCR was recovered from a man aged 18 to 29 who had mild COVID-19 (a few samples of this study predate the infection). Cell type and time point are not known. This chain uses TRBV9 with TRBJ1-2; D remains unclear. This CDR3 reads CASSESLGYGYTF. The CDR3 coding sequence is TGTGCCAGCAGCGAGAGTCTTGGCTATGGCTACACCTTC. The entire variable domain, with the rest obtained from reference TRBV9 and TRBJ1-2, is as follows: DSGVTQTPKHLITATGQRVTLRCSPRSGDLSVYWYQQSLDQGLQFLIQYYNGEERAKGNILERFSAQQFPDLHSELNLSSLELGDSALYFCASSESLGYGYTFGSGTRLTVV.